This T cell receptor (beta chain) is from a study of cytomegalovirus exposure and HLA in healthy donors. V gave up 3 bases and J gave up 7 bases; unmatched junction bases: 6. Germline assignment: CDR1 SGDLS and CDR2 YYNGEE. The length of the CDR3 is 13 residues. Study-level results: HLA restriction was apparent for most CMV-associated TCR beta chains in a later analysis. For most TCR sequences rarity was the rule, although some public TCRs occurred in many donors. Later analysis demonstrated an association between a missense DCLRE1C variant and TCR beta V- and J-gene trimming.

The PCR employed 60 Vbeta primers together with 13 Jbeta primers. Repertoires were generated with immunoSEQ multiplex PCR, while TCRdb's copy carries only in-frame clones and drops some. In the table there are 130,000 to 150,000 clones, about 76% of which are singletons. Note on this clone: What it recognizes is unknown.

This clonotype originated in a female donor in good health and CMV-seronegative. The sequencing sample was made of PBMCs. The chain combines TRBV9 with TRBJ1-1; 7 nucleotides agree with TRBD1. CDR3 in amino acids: CASSARTGREAFF. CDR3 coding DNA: TGTGCCAGCAGCGCCCGGACAGGCCGTGAAGCTTTCTTT.